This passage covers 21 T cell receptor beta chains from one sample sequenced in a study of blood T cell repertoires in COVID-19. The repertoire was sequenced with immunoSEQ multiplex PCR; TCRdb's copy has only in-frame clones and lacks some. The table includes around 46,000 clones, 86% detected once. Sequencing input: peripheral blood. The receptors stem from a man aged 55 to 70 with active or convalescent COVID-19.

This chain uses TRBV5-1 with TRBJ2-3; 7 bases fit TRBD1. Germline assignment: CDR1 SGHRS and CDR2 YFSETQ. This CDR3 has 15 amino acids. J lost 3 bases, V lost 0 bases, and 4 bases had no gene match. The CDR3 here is CASSLEDRLTDTQYF. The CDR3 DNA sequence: TGCGCCAGCAGCTTGGAGGACAGGCTGACAGATACGCAGTATTTT.

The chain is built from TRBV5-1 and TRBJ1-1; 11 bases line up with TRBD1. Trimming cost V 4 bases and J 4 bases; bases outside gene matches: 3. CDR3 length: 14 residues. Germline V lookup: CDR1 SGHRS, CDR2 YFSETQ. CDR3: CASSPGTGGTEAFF. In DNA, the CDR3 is TGCGCCAGCAGCCCAGGGACAGGGGGCACTGAAGCTTTCTTT.

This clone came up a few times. CDR3 in amino acids: CASSVEPGGSGNTIYF. The CDR3 nucleotides read TGTGCCAGCAGCGTAGAGCCCGGGGGCTCTGGAAACACCATATATTTT. V is TRBV9 and J is TRBJ1-3, with D perhaps matching TRBD1 (5 bases). Trimming removed 0 bases from V and 0 bases from J, with 10 bases in between. The germline V gene encodes CDR1 SGDLS and CDR2 YYNGEE. This CDR3 region has 16 residues.

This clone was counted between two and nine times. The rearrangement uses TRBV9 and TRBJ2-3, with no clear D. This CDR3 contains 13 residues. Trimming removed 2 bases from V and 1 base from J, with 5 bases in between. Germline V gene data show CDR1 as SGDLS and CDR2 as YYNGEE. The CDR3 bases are TGTGCCAGCAGCGTGTCGGGCACAGATACGCAGTATTTT. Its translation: CASSVSGTDTQYF.

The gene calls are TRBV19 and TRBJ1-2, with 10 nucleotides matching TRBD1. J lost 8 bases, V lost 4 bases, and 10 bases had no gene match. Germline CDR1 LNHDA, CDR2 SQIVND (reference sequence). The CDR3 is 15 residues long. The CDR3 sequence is CASSTPGQGLSGYTF. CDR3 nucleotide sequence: TGTGCCAGTAGTACTCCGGGACAGGGGTTGTCAGGCTACACCTTC.

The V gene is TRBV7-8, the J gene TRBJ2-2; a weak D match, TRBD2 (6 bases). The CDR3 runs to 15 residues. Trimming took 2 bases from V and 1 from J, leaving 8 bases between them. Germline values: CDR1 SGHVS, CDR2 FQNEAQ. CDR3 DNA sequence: TGTGCCAGCAGCTTACTCGGGGGGAACACCGGGGAGCTGTTTTTT. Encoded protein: CASSLLGGNTGELFF.

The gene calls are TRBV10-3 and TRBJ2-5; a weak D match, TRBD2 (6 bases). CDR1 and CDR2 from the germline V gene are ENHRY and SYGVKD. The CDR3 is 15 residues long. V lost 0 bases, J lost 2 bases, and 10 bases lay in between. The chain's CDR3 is CAISESYGGQETQYF. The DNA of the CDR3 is TGTGCCATCAGTGAGTCGTACGGGGGACAAGAGACCCAGTACTTC.

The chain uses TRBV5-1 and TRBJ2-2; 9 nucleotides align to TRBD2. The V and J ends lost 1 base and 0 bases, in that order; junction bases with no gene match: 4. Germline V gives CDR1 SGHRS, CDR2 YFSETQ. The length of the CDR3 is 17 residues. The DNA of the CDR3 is TGCGCCAGCAGCTTGTTAGCGGGGGCCCCGAACACCGGGGAGCTGTTTTTT. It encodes CASSLLAGAPNTGELFF.

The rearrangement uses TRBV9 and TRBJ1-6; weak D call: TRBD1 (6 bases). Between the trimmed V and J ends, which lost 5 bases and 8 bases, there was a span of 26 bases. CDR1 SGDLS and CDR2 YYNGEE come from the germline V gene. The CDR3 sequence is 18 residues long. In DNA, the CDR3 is TGTGCCAGCAGTACCATTCCGGGGGGGCCAGGAGTGGATTCACCCCTCCACTTT. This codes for CASSTIPGGPGVDSPLHF. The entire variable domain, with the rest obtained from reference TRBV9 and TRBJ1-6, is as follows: DSGVTQTPKHLITATGQRVTLRCSPRSGDLSVYWYQQSLDQGLQFLIQYYNGEERAKGNILERFSAQQFPDLHSELNLSSLELGDSALYFCASSTIPGGPGVDSPLHFGNGTRLTVT.

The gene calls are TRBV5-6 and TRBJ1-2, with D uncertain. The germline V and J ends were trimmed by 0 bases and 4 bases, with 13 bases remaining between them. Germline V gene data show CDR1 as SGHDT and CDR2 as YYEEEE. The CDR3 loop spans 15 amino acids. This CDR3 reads CASSLGTREGYGYTF. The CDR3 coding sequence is TGTGCCAGCAGCTTGGGAACTCGGGAGGGCTATGGCTACACCTTC.

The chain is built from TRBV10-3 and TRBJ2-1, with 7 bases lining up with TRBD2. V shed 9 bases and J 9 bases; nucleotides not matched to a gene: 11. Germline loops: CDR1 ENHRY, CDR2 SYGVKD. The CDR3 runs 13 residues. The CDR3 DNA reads TGTGCCATTACCCTCGGGGGGTCAGCTGAGCAGTTCTTC. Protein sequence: CAITLGGSAEQFF.

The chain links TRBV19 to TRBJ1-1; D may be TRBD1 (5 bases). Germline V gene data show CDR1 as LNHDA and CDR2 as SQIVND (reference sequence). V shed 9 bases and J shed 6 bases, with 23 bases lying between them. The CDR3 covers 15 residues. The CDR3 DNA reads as TGTGCCAGCCCTCCCCCGGGGGGACGATGGGCTGAAGCTTTCTTT. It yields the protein CASPPPGGRWAEAFF. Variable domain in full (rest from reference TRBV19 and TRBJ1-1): DGGITQSPKYLFRKEGQNVTLSCEQNLNHDAMYWYRQDPGQGLRLIYYSQIVNDFQKGDIAEGYSVSREKKESFPLTVTSAQKNPTAFYLCASPPPGGRWAEAFFGQGTRLTVV.

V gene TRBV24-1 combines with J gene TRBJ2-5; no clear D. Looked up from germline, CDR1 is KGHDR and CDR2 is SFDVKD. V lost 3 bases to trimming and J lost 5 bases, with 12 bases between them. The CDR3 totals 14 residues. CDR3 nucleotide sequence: TGTGCCACCAGTGATGCTAGTACTTTGGAGACCCAGTACTTC. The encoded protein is CATSDASTLETQYF.

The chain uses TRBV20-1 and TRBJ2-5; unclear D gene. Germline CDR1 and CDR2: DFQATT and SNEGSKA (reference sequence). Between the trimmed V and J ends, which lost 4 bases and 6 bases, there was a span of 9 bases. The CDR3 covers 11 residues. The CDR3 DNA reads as TGCAGTGCTATATTGAGGCAGACCCAGTACTTC. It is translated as CSAILRQTQYF.

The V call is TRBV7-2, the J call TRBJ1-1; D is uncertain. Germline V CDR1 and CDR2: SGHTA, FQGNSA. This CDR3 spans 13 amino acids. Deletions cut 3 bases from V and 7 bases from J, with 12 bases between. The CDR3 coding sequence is TGTGCCAGCAGCTTTATGGACGGGGATGAAGCTTTCTTT. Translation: CASSFMDGDEAFF.

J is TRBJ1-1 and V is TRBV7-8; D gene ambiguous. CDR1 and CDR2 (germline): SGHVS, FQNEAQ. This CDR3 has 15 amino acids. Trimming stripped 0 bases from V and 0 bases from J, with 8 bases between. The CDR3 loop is CASSLAGRLNTEAFF. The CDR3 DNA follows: TGTGCCAGCAGCTTAGCTGGCAGGCTGAACACTGAAGCTTTCTTT.

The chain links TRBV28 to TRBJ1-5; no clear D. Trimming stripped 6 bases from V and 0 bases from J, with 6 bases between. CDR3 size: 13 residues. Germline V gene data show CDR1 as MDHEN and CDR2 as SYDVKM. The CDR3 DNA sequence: TGTGCCAGCAGGCGGGATAGCAATCAGCCCCAGCATTTT. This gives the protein CASRRDSNQPQHF.

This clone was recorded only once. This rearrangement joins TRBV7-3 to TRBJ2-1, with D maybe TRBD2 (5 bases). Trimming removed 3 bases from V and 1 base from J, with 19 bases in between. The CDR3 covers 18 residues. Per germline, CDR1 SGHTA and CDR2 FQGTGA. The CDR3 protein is CASSLEVGRFLSYNEQFF. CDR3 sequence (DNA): TGTGCCAGCAGCTTGGAGGTCGGGCGTTTCCTTTCCTACAATGAGCAGTTCTTC.

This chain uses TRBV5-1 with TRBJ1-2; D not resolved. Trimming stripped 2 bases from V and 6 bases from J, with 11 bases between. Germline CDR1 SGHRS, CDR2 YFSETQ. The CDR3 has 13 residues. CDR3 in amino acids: CASSFGERNGYTF. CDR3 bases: TGCGCCAGCAGCTTCGGAGAACGGAATGGCTACACCTTC.

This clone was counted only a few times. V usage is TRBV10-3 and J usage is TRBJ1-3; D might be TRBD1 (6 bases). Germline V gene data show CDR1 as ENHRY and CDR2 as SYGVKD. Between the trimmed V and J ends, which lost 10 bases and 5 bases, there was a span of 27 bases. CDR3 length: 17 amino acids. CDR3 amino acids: CATKSPPKDRTRNTIYF. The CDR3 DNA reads TGTGCCACCAAATCACCTCCAAAAGACAGGACCCGAAACACCATATATTTT.

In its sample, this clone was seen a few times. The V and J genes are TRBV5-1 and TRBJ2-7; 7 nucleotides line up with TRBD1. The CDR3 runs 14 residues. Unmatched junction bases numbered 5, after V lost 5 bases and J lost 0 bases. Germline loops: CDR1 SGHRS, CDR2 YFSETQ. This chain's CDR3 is CASRPGQDSYEQYF. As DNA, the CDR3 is TGCGCCAGCAGGCCAGGACAGGACTCCTACGAGCAGTACTTC.